This entry concerns a single T cell receptor (beta chain). The repertoire was sequenced with immunoSEQ multiplex PCR; TCRdb's copy has only in-frame clones and lacks some. The profile covers about 52,000 clones, with 82% appearing a single time and 11% taken by the ten largest. The data stem from a study of blood T cell repertoires in COVID-19. The ends lost 6 bases at V and 3 bases at J; junction bases unmatched: 4. Germline CDR1 LNHDA, CDR2 SQIVND (reference sequence). The CDR3 loop spans 13 amino acids. The rearrangement uses TRBV19 and TRBJ1-2; TRBD1 matches 7 bases. The material sequenced was peripheral blood. The receptor's source is a man older than 75 with COVID-19, enrolled during active disease. This CDR3 is CASSRDSHYGYTF. In DNA form, the CDR3 reads TGTGCCAGTAGCCGGGACAGTCACTATGGCTACACCTTC.